The present TCR beta chain was sequenced within a study of blood T cell repertoires in COVID-19. On the study more broadly: Researchers got acute and convalescent COVID-19 samples from the United States, Italy and Spain. From T cells, B-cell-depleted T cells, or PBMCs came the material, which was cDNA or gDNA.

In the study's own analysis: The authors estimated nucleated cell counts from reference gene primer amplification. Produced via immunoSEQ multiplex PCR; TCRdb's table is partial and in-frame only. The V and J calls and clone size are taken from that table; D and trimming were inferred from the DNA. The sample lists more than 150,000 clones, 83% occurring once. This clone was picked up one time. Germline V lookup: CDR1 MNHEY, CDR2 SVGAGI. Trimming cost V 3 bases and J 3 bases, with 15 bases left between them. The CDR3 is made up of 16 amino acids. This clonotype originated in a woman aged 35 to 49 with acute or convalescent COVID-19. This rearrangement joins TRBV6-5 to TRBJ1-5; D is unclear. Sequencing input: peripheral blood. Here the CDR3 reads CASSYNPAGSNQPQHF. CDR3 DNA: TGTGCCAGCAGTTATAACCCGGCGGGGTCCAATCAGCCCCAGCATTTT.